This entry concerns a single TCR beta chain. The antigen is undetermined. The data were taken from a study of T-cell reconstitution after alpha-beta-depleted transplantation in children. Regarding the study as a whole: After transplant, at about two months, alpha-beta T cells were reportedly derived from several hundred expanded graft clones. Some patients' high day-60 TCRbeta diversity was attributed to recipient cells surviving conditioning. One year after transplant, T-cell counts and diversity came mostly from newly produced T cells.

The CDR3 totals 16 residues. The germline gives CDR1 DFQATT, CDR2 SNEGSKA (reference sequence). J gave up 0 bases and V 3 bases, and 7 bases lay outside the gene matches. Unique molecular identifiers tagged the TCRbeta library. TCRdb fed the PCR reads into MiXCR, producing one record per CDR3 protein. The table has fewer than 450,000 distinct CDR3 sequences, about 16% seen once. This chain uses TRBV20-1 with TRBJ2-3; 9 bases agree with TRBD1. The specimen was PBMCs, mostly from graft donor cells, collected 360 days after TCRalphabeta/CD19-depleted stem cell transplant. The TCR sequence derives from a male patient aged 2 to 10 who had a stem cell transplant for acute lymphoblastic leukemia, so the T cells may come from the graft donor. The CDR3 DNA sequence: TGCAGTGCTAGGGGAACAGGGGGCTATAGCACAGATACGCAGTATTTT. This translates into CSARGTGGYSTDTQYF.